Below, 20 T cell receptor beta chains from the same sample are listed, as sequenced in a study of T-cell memory formation after mild COVID-19. One entry per CDR3 protein, called by TCRdb with MiXCR from the 5' RACE reads. Found here are 200,000 to 250,000 distinct CDR3 sequences, 9.5% to 10% of them singletons; the top ten hold roughly 3.5%. Source material: PBMCs or a T cell subset sorted from them (not recorded which). Every receptor here comes from a young man who had mild COVID-19 (a few samples of this study predate the infection). Cell type and time point are not known.

Only a few counts were recorded for this clonotype. The V gene is TRBV7-2, the J gene TRBJ2-3, with D unresolved. V was trimmed by 1 base and J by 3 bases, leaving 8 bases between them. This CDR3 region has 14 residues. CDR1 SGHTA and CDR2 FQGNSA come from the germline V gene. The CDR3 sequence: CASSLGGKTDTQYF. For the CDR3, the DNA is TGTGCCAGCAGCTTAGGAGGAAAGACAGATACGCAGTATTTT.

There are a few counts of this clonotype. This chain connects TRBV2 to TRBJ1-2; D is undetermined. Germline V CDR1 and CDR2: SNHLY, FYNNEI. The V gene lost 3 bases and the J gene lost 4 bases, with 9 bases spanning the gap. CDR3 length: 13 residues. CDR3 nucleotide sequence: TGTGCCAGCAGTGACCCCTACAGCTATGGCTACACCTTC. Translating it yields CASSDPYSYGYTF.

The genes are TRBV5-1 and TRBJ1-2; TRBD1 matches 8 bases. Germline-derived CDR1 and CDR2 are SGHRS and YFSETQ. CDR3 size: 13 residues. The J segment lost 6 bases and the V segment lost 4 bases, leaving 5 bases of the junction unmatched. The CDR3 here is CASSVDRVHGYTF. The DNA of the CDR3 is TGCGCCAGCAGCGTGGACAGGGTCCATGGCTACACCTTC. The full variable domain, its missing parts supplied by reference TRBV5-1 and TRBJ1-2, is KAGVTQTPRYLIKTRGQQVTLSCSPISGHRSVSWYQQTPGQGLQFLFEYFSETQRNKGNFPGRFSGRQFSNSRSEMNVSTLELGDSALYLCASSVDRVHGYTFGSGTRLTVV.

This clonotype was observed many times. The V gene is TRBV7-2, the J gene TRBJ2-3; maybe TRBD1 (6 bases). CDR1 is SGHTA, CDR2 FQGNSA, per germline. The CDR3 is 14 amino acids. The V gene lost 0 bases and the J gene lost 8 bases, with 12 bases spanning the gap. The CDR3 here is CASSLAGAIRTQYF. The DNA for the CDR3 is TGTGCCAGCAGCTTAGCGGGGGCGATTCGTACGCAGTATTTT.

The chain combines TRBV7-6 with TRBJ2-7; 11 nucleotides match TRBD1. V shed 5 bases and J 0 bases; nucleotides not matched to a gene: 12. The CDR3 runs 18 residues. Germline loops: CDR1 SGHVS, CDR2 FNYEAQ. This chain's CDR3 is CASSLRRTGGASSYEQYF. The DNA of the CDR3 is TGTGCCAGCAGCCTAAGGCGGACAGGGGGCGCCAGCTCCTACGAGCAGTACTTC. Full variable domain (outside the CDR3, taken from reference TRBV7-6 and TRBJ2-7): GAGVSQSPRYKVTKRGQDVALRCDPISGHVSLYWYRQALGQGPEFLTYFNYEAQQDKSGLPNDRFSAERPEGSISTLTIQRTEQRDSAMYRCASSLRRTGGASSYEQYFGPGTRLTVT.

The V gene is TRBV20-1, the J gene TRBJ1-3, with D unclear. The CDR3 is 12 residues long. V was cut by 3 bases and J by 0 bases, with 3 bases left in between. The germline V gene has CDR1 DFQATT and CDR2 SNEGSKA (reference sequence). CDR3 loop: CSARASGNTIYF. In DNA, the CDR3 is TGCAGTGCTAGGGCCTCTGGAAACACCATATATTTT.

This clonotype was seen repeatedly, ten times or more. This CDR3 is CASRRGGETQYF. CDR3 DNA: TGTGCCAGCAGGAGGGGGGGGGAGACCCAGTACTTC. This chain joins TRBV12-3 or TRBV12-4 and TRBJ2-5, with D perhaps TRBD2 (7 bases). Trimming removed 6 bases from V and 5 bases from J, with 10 bases in between. This CDR3 is built from 12 residues.

This clonotype was counted between two and nine times. CDR3 amino acids: CASSRGTRSTDTQYF. The CDR3 DNA is TGTGCCAGCAGCAGAGGGACTAGGAGCACAGATACGCAGTATTTT. V is TRBV12-3 or TRBV12-4 and J is TRBJ2-3; TRBD2 matches 8 bases. This CDR3 is built from 15 residues. V trimming: 6 bases; J trimming: 0 bases; junction bases outside the gene matches: 5.

This clonotype was seen a handful of times. The chain recombines TRBV28 with TRBJ1-2; D is perhaps TRBD1 (5 bases). Germline CDR1 is MDHEN and CDR2 is SYDVKM. The CDR3 consists of 15 residues. Trimming pared 3 bases from V and 7 bases from J, leaving 18 bases between. CDR3 residues: CASSLRGSGSTGYTF. CDR3 in DNA: TGTGCCAGCAGTTTGCGAGGTTCAGGGAGTACTGGCTACACCTTC.

The chain combines TRBV5-1 with TRBJ2-7; TRBD1 is a possible D gene (5 bases). CDR1 is SGHRS and CDR2 is YFSETQ in the germline V gene. CDR3 length equals 15 residues. The ends were cut back, 0 bases at V and 6 bases at J, with 16 bases in the middle. CDR3: CASSLALSGSGEQYF. In DNA form, the CDR3 reads TGCGCCAGCAGCTTGGCATTATCAGGGTCTGGCGAGCAGTACTTC.

The rearrangement joins TRBV5-1 to TRBJ2-7, with TRBD1 matching over 7 bases. With 3 bases clipped from V and 3 bases from J, the junction kept 6 bases outside the gene matches. The length of the CDR3 is 14 residues. Germline lookup yields CDR1 SGHRS and CDR2 YFSETQ. This chain's CDR3 is CASSYRGEGYEQYF. CDR3 in DNA: TGCGCCAGCAGCTACAGGGGAGAAGGCTACGAGCAGTACTTC.

This clonotype has only a few counts. CDR3 sequence reads: CSASARPGNEKLFF. CDR3 DNA sequence: TGCAGTGCCTCCGCCCGGCCGGGTAATGAAAAACTGTTTTTT. V usage is TRBV20-1 and J usage is TRBJ1-4, with D unresolved. The ends were cut back, 6 bases at V and 4 bases at J, with 15 bases in the middle. Germline CDR1 and CDR2: DFQATT and SNEGSKA (reference sequence). The CDR3 has 14 amino acids.

The rearrangement uses TRBV20-1 and TRBJ1-2; TRBD1 aligns across 9 bases. Germline V gene lookup returns CDR1 DFQATT and CDR2 SNEGSKA (reference sequence). CDR3 length equals 15 residues. The V and J ends lost 0 bases and 2 bases, in that order; junction bases with no gene match: 4. The CDR3 is CSAREMTGGNYGYTF. CDR3 DNA sequence: TGCAGTGCTAGAGAGATGACAGGGGGAAACTATGGCTACACCTTC.

Many counts were recorded for this clonotype. The J gene is TRBJ2-5, the V gene TRBV3-1; possible D gene TRBD1, 6 bases. The germline V and J ends were trimmed by 1 base and 2 bases, with 11 bases remaining between them. Germline CDR1 LGHDT, CDR2 YNNKEL (reference sequence). CDR3 length: 15 amino acids. DNA for the CDR3: TGTGCCAGCAGCCAAGGAGGGGGTGATCAAGAGACCCAGTACTTC. Translated: CASSQGGGDQETQYF.

The chain couples TRBV7-2 to TRBJ1-2, with D possibly TRBD1 on 6 matching bases. The V gene lost 1 base and the J gene lost 8 bases, with 11 bases spanning the gap. CDR3 length: 13 residues. The germline V gene encodes CDR1 SGHTA and CDR2 FQGNSA. The CDR3 coding sequence is TGTGCCAGCAGCTTAGTTGGGGGGCAAGGCTACACCTTC. Translated, it gives CASSLVGGQGYTF.

This clonotype came up a few times. The chain employs TRBV20-1 and TRBJ2-3; D ambiguous. This CDR3 is built from 11 residues. V was clipped by 5 bases and J by 4 bases, with 7 bases between them. Germline V gene data show CDR1 as DFQATT and CDR2 as SNEGSKA (reference sequence). The CDR3 DNA reads as TGCAGTGCTTGCTCTGCAGATACGCAGTATTTT. Translating gives CSACSADTQYF.

This clonotype came up a few times. The chain joins TRBV6-1 to TRBJ2-7; D uncertain. Germline CDR1 MNHNS, CDR2 SASEGT. V gave up 0 bases and J gave up 2 bases, with 8 bases separating them. CDR3 length: 14 amino acids. CDR3 loop: CASSEAGGTYEQYV. The CDR3, as DNA: TGTGCCAGCAGTGAAGCAGGCGGAACCTACGAGCAGTACGTC.

The rearrangement joins TRBV20-1 to TRBJ2-3; D might be TRBD2 (5 bases). From germline, CDR1 is DFQATT and CDR2 SNEGSKA (reference sequence). The CDR3 has 13 amino acids. The ends were cut back, 1 base at V and 2 bases at J, with 7 bases in the middle. The CDR3 DNA reads TGCAGTGCTAGAGGAGGGTACACAGATACGCAGTATTTT. Its protein is CSARGGYTDTQYF.

The rearrangement links TRBV9 to TRBJ2-3; D unresolved. The CDR3 length is 14 residues. CDR1 and CDR2 from the germline V gene are SGDLS and YYNGEE. Deletions cut 3 bases from V and 4 bases from J, with 12 bases between. The CDR3 is CASSASGDPDTQYF. As DNA, the CDR3 is TGTGCCAGCAGCGCTAGTGGGGATCCAGATACGCAGTATTTT.

This clonotype was observed a few times. V gene TRBV2 combines with J gene TRBJ1-5; 10 bases match TRBD1. Unmatched junction bases numbered 8, after V lost 4 bases and J lost 11 bases. The length of the CDR3 is 14 residues. CDR1 is SNHLY, CDR2 FYNNEI, per germline. The CDR3 reads CASSGGQGFRTQHF. CDR3 bases: TGTGCCAGCAGTGGGGGACAGGGGTTCCGGACCCAGCATTTT.